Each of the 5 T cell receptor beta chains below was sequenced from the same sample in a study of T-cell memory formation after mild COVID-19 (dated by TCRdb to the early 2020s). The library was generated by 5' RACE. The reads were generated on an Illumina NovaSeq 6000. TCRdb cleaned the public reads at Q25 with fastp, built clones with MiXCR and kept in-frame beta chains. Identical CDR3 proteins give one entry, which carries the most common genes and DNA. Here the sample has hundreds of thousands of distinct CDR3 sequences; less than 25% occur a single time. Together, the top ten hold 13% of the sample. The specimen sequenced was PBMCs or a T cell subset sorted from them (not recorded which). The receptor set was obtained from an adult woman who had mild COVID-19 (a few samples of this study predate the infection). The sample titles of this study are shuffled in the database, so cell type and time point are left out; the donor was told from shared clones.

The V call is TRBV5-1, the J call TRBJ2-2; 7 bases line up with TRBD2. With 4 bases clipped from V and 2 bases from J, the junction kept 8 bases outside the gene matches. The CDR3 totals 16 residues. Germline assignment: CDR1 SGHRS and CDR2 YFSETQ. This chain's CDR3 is CASSRMTGGNTGELFF. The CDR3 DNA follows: TGCGCCAGCAGCCGGATGACGGGGGGAAACACCGGGGAGCTGTTTTTT.

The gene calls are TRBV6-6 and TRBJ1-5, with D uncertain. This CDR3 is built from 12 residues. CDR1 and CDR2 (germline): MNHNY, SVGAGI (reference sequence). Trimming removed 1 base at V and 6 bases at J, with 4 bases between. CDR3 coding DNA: TGTGCCAGCAGTTACTTGGTTCAGCCCCAGCATTTT. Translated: CASSYLVQPQHF.

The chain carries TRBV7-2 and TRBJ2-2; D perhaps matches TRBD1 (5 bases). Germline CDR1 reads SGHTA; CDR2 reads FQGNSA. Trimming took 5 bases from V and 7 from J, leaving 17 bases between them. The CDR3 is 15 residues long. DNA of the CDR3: TGTGCCAGCAGCCCTCACTTCCAGGGTATCGGGGAGCTGTTTTTT. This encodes CASSPHFQGIGELFF.

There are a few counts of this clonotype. The CDR3 sequence: CATSELGQGRSETQYF. DNA for the CDR3: TGTGCCACCAGTGAGCTAGGACAGGGACGGAGCGAGACCCAGTACTTC. The gene calls are TRBV24-1 and TRBJ2-5; 8 nucleotides agree with TRBD1. Per germline, CDR1 KGHDR and CDR2 SFDVKD. This CDR3 spans 16 amino acids. V was pared by 4 bases and J by 5 bases, with 11 bases of the junction left unmatched.

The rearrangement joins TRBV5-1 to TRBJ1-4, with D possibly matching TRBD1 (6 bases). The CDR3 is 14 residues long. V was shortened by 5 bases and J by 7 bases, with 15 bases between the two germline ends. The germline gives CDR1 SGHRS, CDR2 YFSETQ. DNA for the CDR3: TGCGCCAGCAGTGATCCTTCGGGGGCTGAAAAACTGTTTTTT. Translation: CASSDPSGAEKLFF.